These T cell receptor beta chains were read from a single sample in a study of shared clonotypes between healthy human individuals. Profiled with immunoSEQ multiplex PCR; TCRdb holds only in-frame clones, not every one. Among over a million clones, under 99% were seen once, and the ten largest hold 0.45%. The sequenced sample consisted of naive CD4+ T cells sorted from blood. The receptor source for this set is a man aged 25-45 years in good health. CDR3s include the opening cysteine and the closing phenylalanine or tryptophan. A D gene is named only where the DNA matches it firmly. Expanded clones are given a class, and other clones once, few, many or no size at all.

CDR3nt	CDR3aa	abundance	d_gene	v_gene	j_gene
TGTGCCAGCAGCTTAGAGACAGGTCCTCTAGCTAACTATGGCTACACCTTC	CASSLETGPLANYGYTF	NA	NA	TRBV5-6	TRBJ1-2
TGTGCCAGCAGCCGAGTAGGATCGGGGACCTACGAGCAGTACTTC	CASSRVGSGTYEQYF	NA	NA	TRBV9	TRBJ2-7
TGTGCCAGCAGCTCGGCTGGCTACGAGCAGTACTTC	CASSSAGYEQYF	NA	NA	TRBV2	TRBJ2-7
TGCGCCAGCAGCCGGAGGGTTACCGGGGAGCTGTTTTTT	CASSRRVTGELFF	NA	NA	TRBV4-1	TRBJ2-2
TGTGCCTGGAGTATAAAAACAGGCTCGGCCGCCGGGGAGCTGTTTTTT	CAWSIKTGSAAGELFF	NA	NA	TRBV30	TRBJ2-2
TGTGCCAGCAGCGTAATGGTGAACACTGAAGCTTTCTTT	CASSVMVNTEAFF	NA	NA	TRBV9	TRBJ1-1
TGTGCCAGTAGTATTGGACAGGGGGCAAGTGAGCAGTACTTC	CASSIGQGASEQYF	NA	TRBD1	TRBV19	TRBJ2-7
TGTGCCAGCAGCCCAGCGGTGGGGAGGCAGCCCCAGCATTTT	CASSPAVGRQPQHF	NA	NA	TRBV11-1	TRBJ1-5
TGTGCCAGTAGTATAGACGGGACAGGGACCACTATGAGCTACACCTTC	CASSIDGTGTTMSYTF	NA	TRBD1	TRBV19	TRBJ1-2
TGTGCCAGCAGCGTAGAGGTGGGGAGGGATGAGCAGTTCTTC	CASSVEVGRDEQFF	once	TRBD2	TRBV9	TRBJ2-1
TGTGCCAGCAGCTGGGACAATACCTACGAGCAGTACTTC	CASSWDNTYEQYF	NA	NA	TRBV7-9	TRBJ2-7
TGCGCCAGCAGCGTGACTAGCGGGTGGGGTGGCCCCTACAATGAGCAGTTCTTC	CASSVTSGWGGPYNEQFF	NA	TRBD2	TRBV5-1	TRBJ2-1
TGCGCCAGCAGCCAAGATCGTACCGGGTCGGTGAACAGGGGGCGCGGAAACACCATATATTTT	CASSQDRTGSVNRGRGNTIYF	NA	TRBD1	TRBV4-1	TRBJ1-3
TGTGCCAGCAGCTTTCTGGAAAATCAGCCCCAGCATTTT	CASSFLENQPQHF	NA	NA	TRBV7-9	TRBJ1-5
TGTGCCAGCAGTCCACCCGGGACAATAAACAATGAGCAGTTCTTC	CASSPPGTINNEQFF	NA	NA	TRBV28	TRBJ2-1
TGTGCCAGCAGTTTACCCCCGGGCGGGAGTTATTACGAGCAGTACTTC	CASSLPPGGSYYEQYF	NA	TRBD2	TRBV28	TRBJ2-7
TGTGCCAGCAGTCCAGGGGGAGGGATTCCCCAGCCCCAGCATTTT	CASSPGGGIPQPQHF	NA	TRBD1	TRBV27	TRBJ1-5
TGTGCCAGCAGGTCTAGCGATGAGCAGTTCTTC	CASRSSDEQFF	NA	NA	TRBV2	TRBJ2-1
TGCGCCAGCAGCTTGGCGGCAGGGGTGGAATATGGCTACACCTTC	CASSLAAGVEYGYTF	NA	NA	TRBV5-1	TRBJ1-2
TGTGCCAGCAGCGTAGCAGCGGGAGGATCCTACGAGCAGTACTTC	CASSVAAGGSYEQYF	NA	TRBD2	TRBV9	TRBJ2-7
TGTGCCAGCAGCTACCGGACAGGGGGCTTCTCTGGAAACACCATATATTTT	CASSYRTGGFSGNTIYF	NA	TRBD1	TRBV7-9	TRBJ1-3
TGCGCCAGCAGCTTGGCCCCTAGCGGGGGGAACAATGAGCAGTTCTTC	CASSLAPSGGNNEQFF	NA	TRBD2	TRBV5-1	TRBJ2-1
TGTGCCAGCAGCGTATCCGACAACAGGGTGGAGACCCAGTACTTC	CASSVSDNRVETQYF	once	NA	TRBV9	TRBJ2-5
TGTGCCAGCAGCATGACGGGCTATGGCTACACCTTC	CASSMTGYGYTF	NA	NA	TRBV5-5	TRBJ1-2
TGTGCCAGCAGACCACGGACAGTACAAGAGACCCAGTACTTC	CASRPRTVQETQYF	once	NA	TRBV28	TRBJ2-5
TGTGCCAGCAGCCAAGACATGGGACAGGGGAATCAGCCCCAGCATTTT	CASSQDMGQGNQPQHF	once	TRBD1	TRBV28	TRBJ1-5
TGTGCCAGTAGTATTAGCGGGGTTCACTACGAGCAGTACTTC	CASSISGVHYEQYF	NA	TRBD2	TRBV19	TRBJ2-7
TGTGCCAGCAGCTTAGTTGTGTTGGGGAACACTGAAGCTTTCTTT	CASSLVVLGNTEAFF	NA	NA	TRBV7-8	TRBJ1-1
TGTGCCAGCCGGGCCCTTTACGAGCAGTACTTC	CASRALYEQYF	NA	NA	TRBV28	TRBJ2-7
TGTGCCAGCAGCTTAGCTGGAGCGGGAGGTCGCTACGAGCAGTACTTC	CASSLAGAGGRYEQYF	NA	TRBD2	TRBV7-8	TRBJ2-7